This T cell receptor beta chain appears in the sequencing data of a study of brain T cells in children with intractable seizures. Germline CDR1 is ENHRY and CDR2 is SYGVKD. Trimming removed 0 bases from V and 6 bases from J, with 12 bases in between. This CDR3 has 14 residues. Sequencing was performed with immunoSEQ multiplex PCR; in TCRdb, only in-frame clones are kept and a portion is missing. The sample lists fewer than 25,000 clones, roughly 94% occurring once. The sequence was collected from a boy younger than 18 with focal cortical dysplasia and intractable seizures. The chain carries TRBV10-3 and TRBJ2-7, with D perhaps TRBD1 or TRBD2 (5 bases each). The sequenced sample was peripheral blood, obtained at surgery. CDR3 loop: CAISESIRDGEQYF. CDR3 nucleotide sequence: TGTGCCATCAGTGAGTCGATCAGGGACGGCGAGCAGTACTTC.